These 12 T cell receptor beta chains came from one sample sequenced in a study of vaccination effects on CD4 cells after COVID-19. Following 10 days of culture, CD4+ T cells were isolated. These TCRs are of unknown antigen specificity. Using immunoSEQ multiplex PCR, the repertoire was profiled, and TCRdb retains in-frame clones only, with some absent. The data show tens of thousands of clones, over 50% seen once. The sequencing here drew on CD4+ T cells from PBMCs cultured without peptide, taken before COVID-19 vaccination. These receptors all stem from a human donor who received a COVID-19 vaccine.

The chain employs TRBV5-6 and TRBJ1-2; a possible D gene is TRBD1 (6 bases). CDR3 size: 14 residues. Germline V gives CDR1 SGHDT, CDR2 YYEEEE. V lost 3 bases, J lost 7 bases, and 16 bases lay in between. The CDR3 reads CASSSDIGGIGYTF. The CDR3 bases are TGTGCCAGCAGCTCGGATATAGGGGGTATTGGCTACACCTTC.

The sample holds one count of this clone. This chain connects TRBV19 to TRBJ1-4; 9 bases map to TRBD1. Germline trimming cut 5 bases from V and 8 bases from J; bases unmatched to any gene: 9. Germline assignment: CDR1 LNHDA and CDR2 SQIVND (reference sequence). CDR3 size: 15 residues. As DNA, the CDR3 is TGTGCCAGTAGTTTACCGGGACAGGGCGACGAAAAACTGTTTTTT. The encoded protein is CASSLPGQGDEKLFF.

The CDR3 loop is CASSPGLDIGSYEQFF. The CDR3 DNA reads TGTGCCAGCTCACCAGGTTTAGACATAGGCTCCTATGAGCAGTTCTTC. The V call is TRBV18, the J call TRBJ2-1; D gene unclear. Germline V gives CDR1 KGHSH, CDR2 LQKENI. Deletions cut 2 bases from V and 8 bases from J, with 19 bases between. The CDR3 sequence is 16 residues long.

This sequence joins TRBV5-1 and TRBJ1-1; TRBD1 aligns across 8 bases. V was clipped by 0 bases and J by 1 base; unmatched bases: 5. The CDR3 runs to 16 residues. Germline CDR1 is SGHRS and CDR2 is YFSETQ. CDR3 amino acids: CASSLGGTGTNTEAFF. DNA for the CDR3: TGCGCCAGCAGCTTGGGGGGGACAGGTACGAACACTGAAGCTTTCTTT.

The V call is TRBV6-5, the J call TRBJ2-5; 9 nucleotides agree with TRBD1. V shed 6 bases, J shed 7 bases, and the junction held 12 bases outside the gene matches. The CDR3 is 15 residues long. The germline gives CDR1 MNHEY, CDR2 SVGAGI. The CDR3 DNA reads as TGTGCCAGCAGCCGCGACGGACAGGGGTATGGGACCCAGTACTTC. Translated: CASSRDGQGYGTQYF.

The V call is TRBV5-1, the J call TRBJ2-3; 16 nucleotides match TRBD2. Per germline, CDR1 SGHRS and CDR2 YFSETQ. Losses at the gene ends were 3 bases for V and 4 bases for J; bases not matched to a gene: 8. The CDR3 length is 18 residues. This chain's CDR3 is CASSSGTSGRAGSDTQYF. In DNA form, the CDR3 reads TGCGCCAGCAGCTCAGGGACTAGCGGGAGGGCCGGGTCAGATACGCAGTATTTT.

V is TRBV10-3 and J is TRBJ1-2; D may be TRBD1 (5 bases). The CDR3 loop spans 17 amino acids. The germline V gene has CDR1 ENHRY and CDR2 SYGVKD. With 6 bases removed from V and 4 bases from J, the gap between germline ends came to 24 bases. DNA of the CDR3: TGTGCCATCAGCGGTAACCTCCTAGGGGCCGCCTCCTATGGCTACACCTTC. Translating gives CAISGNLLGAASYGYTF.

V usage is TRBV3-1 (or the pseudogene TRBV3-2) and J usage is TRBJ2-7; D may be TRBD1 (6 bases). Germline loops: CDR1 LGHDT, CDR2 YNNKEL (reference sequence). The V end was cut by 3 bases, the J end by 3 bases, with 15 bases between. The length of the CDR3 is 15 residues. The CDR3 coding sequence is TGTGCCAGCAGCCAGGGGGCGGGTTACCGCTACGAGCAGTACTTC. Protein sequence: CASSQGAGYRYEQYF.

This chain uses TRBV6-5 with TRBJ2-3; D uncertain. CDR1 and CDR2 from the germline V gene are MNHEY and SVGAGI. CDR3 length: 13 residues. V lost 7 bases, J lost 2 bases, and 10 bases lay in between. The CDR3 loop is CASTRVHTDTQYF. The CDR3 region has the DNA TGTGCCAGCACCCGGGTCCACACAGATACGCAGTATTTT.

V usage is TRBV10-3 and J usage is TRBJ1-1, with TRBD1 matching 7 bases. The CDR3 consists of 15 residues. The germline V gene has CDR1 ENHRY and CDR2 SYGVKD. After removal of 7 bases from V and 1 base from J, the junction contained 9 bases not matched to a gene. The CDR3 nucleotides read TGTGCCATCAATACAGGGGTCAGGGGGAACACTGAAGCTTTCTTT. Protein sequence: CAINTGVRGNTEAFF.

This clone has a handful of counts. This chain joins TRBV24-1 and TRBJ1-2; no definite D call. The germline CDR1 and CDR2 sequences are KGHDR and SFDVKD. V was cut by 3 bases and J by 5 bases, with 6 bases left in between. The CDR3 is 12 residues long. The CDR3 nucleotides are TGTGCCACCAGTGATGAAGGGTATGGCTACACCTTC. The encoded protein is CATSDEGYGYTF.

The chain links TRBV7-2 to TRBJ1-2; no clear D gene. This CDR3 is 15 amino acids long. Germline assignment: CDR1 SGHTA and CDR2 FQGNSA. V lost 5 bases, J lost 3 bases, and 16 bases lay in between. CDR3 loop: CASSPTAQSYYGYTF. For the CDR3, the DNA is TGTGCCAGCAGCCCAACGGCACAGTCGTACTATGGCTACACCTTC.